The 26 T cell receptor beta chains below all came from one sample that was sequenced in a study of T-cell memory formation after mild COVID-19. TCRdb used MiXCR to reprocess the 5' RACE reads, holding one entry per CDR3 protein. The table lists tens of thousands of distinct CDR3 sequences, over 13% of them singletons. Specimen: PBMCs or a T cell subset sorted from them (not recorded which). These TCRs come from a man aged 18 to 30 who had mild COVID-19 (a few samples of this study predate the infection). Cell type and time point are not known.

The chain recombines TRBV12-3 or TRBV12-4 with TRBJ2-1, with 7 nucleotides matching TRBD2. With V trimmed by 1 base and J by 6 bases, 6 bases remained unmatched. This CDR3 is 15 amino acids long. The CDR3 reads CASSLGTRYSNEQFF. The CDR3 DNA sequence: TGTGCCAGCAGTTTAGGGACTAGATATTCCAATGAGCAGTTCTTC.

This clonotype was counted between two and nine times. The rearrangement links TRBV14 to TRBJ2-7, with D perhaps matching TRBD2 (5 bases). Germline V lookup: CDR1 SGHDN, CDR2 FVKESK. The CDR3 runs 14 residues. V gave up 0 bases and J gave up 3 bases, with 9 bases separating them. CDR3: CASSQDLASYEQYF. Here the CDR3 DNA reads TGTGCCAGCAGCCAAGATTTAGCGAGCTACGAGCAGTACTTC.

The CDR3 region is CASSEATNEQFF. CDR3 DNA: TGTGCCAGCAGTGAAGCCACCAATGAGCAGTTCTTC. The rearrangement uses TRBV2 and TRBJ2-1, with unresolved D. Trimming cost V 0 bases and J 6 bases, with 3 bases left between them. The CDR3 sequence is 12 residues long. Germline assignment: CDR1 SNHLY and CDR2 FYNNEI.

This clonotype was counted between two and nine times. V and J are TRBV6-2 or TRBV6-3 and TRBJ2-1; TRBD2 aligns across 8 bases. CDR3 length: 15 amino acids. From germline, CDR1 is MNHEY and CDR2 SVGEGT. Losses at the gene ends were 6 bases for V and 2 bases for J; bases not matched to a gene: 6. The CDR3, as DNA: TGTGCCAGCAGGTGGTTCGGGGGGGCCTACAATGAGCAGTTCTTC. Translating gives CASRWFGGAYNEQFF.

The V gene is TRBV7-3, the J gene TRBJ2-1; D uncertain. The V gene's germline CDR1 is SGHTA and CDR2 FQGTGA. V gave up 3 bases and J gave up 9 bases, with 12 bases separating them. The CDR3 contains 13 residues. In nucleotides, the CDR3 is TGTGCCAGCAGCTTTGGCGGTGGTGGTGAGCAGTTCTTC. This translates into CASSFGGGGEQFF. Filled out from reference TRBV7-3 and TRBJ2-1, the complete variable domain reads GAGVSQTPSNKVTEKGKYVELRCDPISGHTALYWYRQSLGQGPEFLIYFQGTGAADDSGLPNDRFFAVRPEGSVSTLKIQRTERGDSAVYLCASSFGGGGEQFFGPGTRLTVL.

This clonotype occurred a few times. The rearrangement uses TRBV6-2 or TRBV6-3 and TRBJ2-7; TRBD2 agrees at 11 bases. The germline CDR1 and CDR2 sequences are MNHEY and SVGEGT. This CDR3 comprises 16 residues. V lost 0 bases to trimming and J lost 2 bases; unmatched junction nucleotides: 3. The CDR3 sequence is CASSYSTSGATYEQYV. The CDR3 bases are TGTGCCAGCAGTTACTCGACTAGCGGGGCTACCTACGAGCAGTACGTC.

This clonotype was observed a few times. The rearrangement links TRBV7-2 to TRBJ1-5; D remains ambiguous. The CDR3 has 15 residues. Germline values: CDR1 SGHTA, CDR2 FQGNSA. V lost 5 bases and J 0 bases, leaving 11 bases between the germline ends. The CDR3 here is CASSPTATSNQPQHF. Here the CDR3 DNA reads TGTGCCAGCAGCCCGACGGCGACTAGCAATCAGCCCCAGCATTTT.

This clonotype was detected a few times. This sequence joins TRBV7-9 and TRBJ2-7, with D hard to call. Germline V CDR1 and CDR2: SEHNR, FQNEAQ (reference sequence). There are 12 residues in the CDR3. V was clipped by 4 bases and J by 3 bases, with 7 bases between them. The DNA of the CDR3 is TGTGCCAGCAGCTCCCAGGACTACGAGCAGTACTTC. It translates to CASSSQDYEQYF.

This clonotype was seen repeatedly, ten times or more. The chain carries TRBV3-2 and TRBJ2-3; the table's TRBD1 call for D was not verified on the DNA. TRBV3-2 represents a pseudogene. CDR3 length: 17 residues. The CDR3: CASSQHLGTGGADTQYF. The DNA of the CDR3 is TGTGCCAGCAGCCAACACCTCGGGACAGGGGGAGCCGATACGCAGTATTTT.

V and J are TRBV6-5 and TRBJ1-4, with 7 bases aligning to TRBD1. Germline assignment: CDR1 MNHEY and CDR2 SVGAGI. This CDR3 contains 16 residues. Germline trimming cut 2 bases from V and 5 bases from J; bases unmatched to any gene: 8. The CDR3 spells CASSYVRGSVNEKLFF. The CDR3 DNA sequence: TGTGCCAGCAGTTACGTCAGGGGGAGTGTGAATGAAAAACTGTTTTTT.

The chain carries TRBV4-1 and TRBJ2-7; tentatively, D is TRBD2 (7 bases). Deletions cut 4 bases from V and 2 bases from J, with 15 bases between. Germline V lookup: CDR1 MGHRA, CDR2 YSYEKL. CDR3 length: 15 amino acids. CDR3 in DNA: TGCGCCAGCAGCCGCGGCGGGGGCGCTACCTACGAGCAGTACTTC. Translated, it gives CASSRGGGATYEQYF.

This chain uses TRBV3-1 with TRBJ1-1; 7 nucleotides align to TRBD1. CDR1 and CDR2 from the germline V gene are LGHDT and YNNKEL (reference sequence). This CDR3 has 13 residues. V dropped 8 bases and J dropped 0; count of bases not matched to a gene: 3. CDR3 DNA sequence: TGTGCCAGCCAACAGGGGATGAACACTGAAGCTTTCTTT. This translates into CASQQGMNTEAFF.

This clonotype was seen a handful of times. The gene calls are TRBV7-9 and TRBJ2-7, with D perhaps matching TRBD1 (5 bases). This CDR3 has 15 amino acids. The V gene lost 4 bases and the J gene lost 0 bases, with 13 bases spanning the gap. Germline assignment: CDR1 SEHNR and CDR2 FQNEAQ (reference sequence). The CDR3: CASSSQELHSYEQYF. The CDR3 coding sequence is TGTGCCAGCAGCTCACAGGAGCTCCACTCCTACGAGCAGTACTTC.

The V and J genes are TRBV6-2 or TRBV6-3 and TRBJ2-3; 8 bases agree with TRBD2. The CDR3 length is 17 residues. Per germline, CDR1 MNHEY and CDR2 SVGEGT. With 2 bases clipped from V and 2 bases from J, the junction kept 9 bases outside the gene matches. CDR3 loop: CASSYGGSAGDTDTQYF. The CDR3 DNA sequence: TGTGCCAGCAGTTACGGGGGTTCAGCGGGGGACACAGATACGCAGTATTTT.

This clonotype turned up a few times. The gene calls are TRBV6-2 or TRBV6-3 and TRBJ2-5, with D possibly TRBD1 on 5 matching bases. Germline lookup yields CDR1 MNHEY and CDR2 SVGEGT. Trimming stripped 4 bases from V and 3 bases from J, with 12 bases between. This CDR3 is 14 amino acids long. The CDR3 DNA reads as TGTGCCAGCAGTTCCGAGGACACGGAAGAGACCCAGTACTTC. Its translation is CASSSEDTEETQYF.

For the CDR3, the DNA is TGCGCCAGCAGCGAATGGACTAGCGGGTCGGATACGCAGTATTTT. It yields the protein CASSEWTSGSDTQYF. The chain uses TRBV4-3 and TRBJ2-3; 11 nucleotides agree with TRBD2. The CDR3 is made up of 15 amino acids. Looked up from germline, CDR1 is LGHNA and CDR2 is YSLEER. V gave up 5 bases and J gave up 6 bases; unmatched junction bases: 7.

This clonotype has just a few counts. The chain combines TRBV25-1 with TRBJ2-2; D not resolved. CDR3 size: 12 residues. Per the germline V gene, CDR1 is MGHDK and CDR2 is SYGVNS. V was pared by 7 bases and J by 0 bases, with 3 bases between. The CDR3, as DNA: TGTGCCAGCATAACGAACACCGGGGAGCTGTTTTTT. Translating it yields CASITNTGELFF.

The chain uses TRBV18 and TRBJ2-7; 9 bases are shared with TRBD1. Losses at the gene ends were 5 bases for V and 2 bases for J; bases not matched to a gene: 4. The germline CDR1 and CDR2 sequences are KGHSH and LQKENI. The CDR3 sequence is 14 residues long. CDR3 residues: CASSETGGPYEQYF. The DNA of the CDR3 is TGTGCCAGCTCAGAAACAGGGGGCCCCTACGAGCAGTACTTC.

This clonotype was counted many times. This chain connects TRBV4-3 to TRBJ2-1; no firm D call. With 3 bases removed from V and 8 bases from J, the gap between germline ends came to 11 bases. The CDR3 extends over 13 amino acids. Germline-derived CDR1 and CDR2 are LGHNA and YSLEER. CDR3 sequence: CASSQRSGDEQFF. CDR3 nucleotide sequence: TGCGCCAGCAGCCAGAGGTCGGGCGATGAGCAGTTCTTC.

The chain couples TRBV4-1 to TRBJ2-2, with D perhaps matching TRBD2 (5 bases). Germline V gene sequence: CDR1 MGHRA, CDR2 YSYEKL. The V end was cut by 3 bases, the J end by 4 bases, with 12 bases between. The CDR3 is made up of 15 amino acids. The CDR3 coding sequence is TGCGCCAGCAGCCAGAGGGAAGACACCACCGGGGAGCTGTTTTTT. It yields the protein CASSQREDTTGELFF.

This clonotype was observed many times. V and J are TRBV6-6 and TRBJ1-2; D not resolved. The V gene lost 11 bases and the J gene lost 3 bases, with 13 bases spanning the gap. Germline CDR1 and CDR2: MNHNY and SVGAGI (reference sequence). The CDR3 runs to 12 residues. This CDR3 reads CAGLGDDYGYTF. Written as DNA, the CDR3 is TGTGCCGGACTAGGAGACGACTATGGCTACACCTTC.

This clonotype was recorded a few times. The chain couples TRBV12-3 or TRBV12-4 to TRBJ1-5; TRBD1 might be the D (5 bases). There are 14 residues in the CDR3. V lost 6 bases, J lost 3 bases, and 12 bases lay in between. The DNA of the CDR3 is TGTGCCAGCAGCCGAGACAGTTACAATCAGCCCCAGCATTTT. Amino acid sequence: CASSRDSYNQPQHF.

The chain couples TRBV20-1 to TRBJ2-3; unclear D gene. Germline CDR1 reads DFQATT; CDR2 reads SNEGSKA (reference sequence). The ends were cut back, 3 bases at V and 2 bases at J, with 3 bases in the middle. The CDR3 consists of 11 residues. The CDR3 spells CSARATDTQYF. CDR3 DNA: TGCAGTGCTAGGGCCACAGATACGCAGTATTTT.

This clonotype has ten or more counts. CDR3 sequence reads: CASSYSEGDIQYF. In DNA, the CDR3 is TGTGCCAGCAGTTACTCGGAGGGAGACATTCAGTACTTC. The V call is TRBV6-5, the J call TRBJ2-4; a weak D match, TRBD2 (6 bases). This CDR3 contains 13 residues. Trimming pared 0 bases from V and 8 bases from J, leaving 8 bases between. CDR1 is MNHEY and CDR2 is SVGAGI in the germline V gene.

Ten or more counts support this clonotype. The chain employs TRBV7-2 and TRBJ2-4, with TRBD1 identical over 8 bases. The CDR3 spans 15 residues. The ends lost 4 bases at V and 8 bases at J; junction bases unmatched: 10. Germline V gene lookup returns CDR1 SGHTA and CDR2 FQGNSA. The CDR3 loop is CASSSMSGQGHIQYF. CDR3 DNA sequence: TGTGCCAGCAGCTCGATGTCAGGACAGGGCCACATTCAGTACTTC.

The genes are TRBV5-1 and TRBJ2-7, with a weak D call TRBD2 (6 bases). Per the germline V gene, CDR1 is SGHRS and CDR2 is YFSETQ. V was shortened by 4 bases and J by 4 bases, with 15 bases between the two germline ends. The CDR3 loop spans 14 amino acids. The CDR3 loop reads CASSRFGGTYEQYV. CDR3 nucleotide sequence: TGCGCCAGCAGCCGATTTGGGGGGACGTACGAGCAGTACGTC.